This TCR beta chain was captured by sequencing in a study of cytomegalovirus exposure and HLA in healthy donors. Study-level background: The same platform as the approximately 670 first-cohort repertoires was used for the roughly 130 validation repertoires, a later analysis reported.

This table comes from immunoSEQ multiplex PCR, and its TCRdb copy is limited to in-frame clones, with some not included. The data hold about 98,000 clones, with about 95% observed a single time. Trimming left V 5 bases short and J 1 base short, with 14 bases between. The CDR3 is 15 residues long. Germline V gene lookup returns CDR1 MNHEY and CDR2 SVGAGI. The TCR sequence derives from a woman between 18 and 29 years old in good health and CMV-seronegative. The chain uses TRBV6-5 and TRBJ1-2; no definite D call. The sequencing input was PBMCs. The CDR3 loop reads CASSPSGSGNYGYTF. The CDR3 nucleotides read TGTGCCAGCAGTCCCAGCGGGAGCGGTAACTATGGCTACACCTTC.